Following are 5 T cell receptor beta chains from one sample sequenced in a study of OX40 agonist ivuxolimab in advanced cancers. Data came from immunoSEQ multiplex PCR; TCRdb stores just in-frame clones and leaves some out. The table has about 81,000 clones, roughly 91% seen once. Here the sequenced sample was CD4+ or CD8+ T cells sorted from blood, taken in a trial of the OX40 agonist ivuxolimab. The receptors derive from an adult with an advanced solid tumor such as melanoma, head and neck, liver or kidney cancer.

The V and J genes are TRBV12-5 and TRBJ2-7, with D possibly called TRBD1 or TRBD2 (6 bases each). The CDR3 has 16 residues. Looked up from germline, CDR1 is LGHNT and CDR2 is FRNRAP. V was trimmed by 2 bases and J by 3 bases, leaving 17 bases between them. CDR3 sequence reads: CASGLYLRGDIYEQYF. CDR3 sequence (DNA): TGTGCTAGTGGTTTGTATCTTAGGGGGGACATCTACGAGCAGTACTTC.

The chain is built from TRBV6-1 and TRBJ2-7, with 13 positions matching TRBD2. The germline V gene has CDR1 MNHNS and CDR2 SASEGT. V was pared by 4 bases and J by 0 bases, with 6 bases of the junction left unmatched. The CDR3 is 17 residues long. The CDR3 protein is CASSGPGLAGSSYEQYF. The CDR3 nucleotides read TGTGCCAGCAGTGGGCCGGGACTAGCGGGAAGCTCCTACGAGCAGTACTTC.

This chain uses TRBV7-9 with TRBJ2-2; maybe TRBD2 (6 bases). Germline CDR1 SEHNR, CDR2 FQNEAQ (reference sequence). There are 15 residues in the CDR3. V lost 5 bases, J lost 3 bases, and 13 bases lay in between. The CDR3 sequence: CASSPVGGYTGELFF. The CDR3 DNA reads TGTGCCAGCAGCCCCGTTGGAGGGTACACCGGGGAGCTGTTTTTT. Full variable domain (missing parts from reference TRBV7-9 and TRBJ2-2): DTGVSQNPRHKITKRGQNVTFRCDPISEHNRLYWYRQTLGQGPEFLTYFQNEAQLEKSRLLSDRFSAERPKGSFSTLEIQRTEQGDSAMYLCASSPVGGYTGELFFGEGSRLTVL.

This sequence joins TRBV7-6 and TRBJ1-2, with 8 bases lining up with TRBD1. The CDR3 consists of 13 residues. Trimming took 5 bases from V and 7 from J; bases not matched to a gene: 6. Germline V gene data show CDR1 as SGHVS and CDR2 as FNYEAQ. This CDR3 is CASSPGGASGYTF. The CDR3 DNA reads TGTGCCAGCAGCCCAGGGGGCGCGAGTGGCTACACCTTC.

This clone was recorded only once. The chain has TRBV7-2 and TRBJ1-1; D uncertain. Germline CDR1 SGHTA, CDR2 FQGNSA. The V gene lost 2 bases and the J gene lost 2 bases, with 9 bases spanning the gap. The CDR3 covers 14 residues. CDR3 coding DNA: TGTGCCAGCAGCTTATGGGTCGTTAACACTGAAGCTTTCTTT. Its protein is CASSLWVVNTEAFF.